This T cell receptor beta chain was captured in a study of beta chain features in type 1 diabetes. Notes on the study in general: Individuals with type 1 diabetes displayed fewer insertions and more deletions at VDJ junctions.

Trimming shortened V by 1 base and J by 3 bases, and 7 bases separated the two germline ends. CDR1 and CDR2 from the germline V gene are LNHDA and SQIVND (reference sequence). The CDR3 is 13 residues long. Every isolated RNA sample was fully reverse transcribed, so sequencing captured expressed TCRB transcripts. Generated by immunoSEQ multiplex PCR, the TCRdb table keeps only in-frame clones and is missing some. Here the sample spans under 250,000 clones, 12% to 15% being singletons. This clone was seen a few times. Its target is not known. The chain couples TRBV19 to TRBJ2-7; unclear D gene. This clonotype was sampled from a woman aged 40 to 50 in good health. Sequenced input: naive CD4+ T cells from blood. The CDR3 sequence: CASSIASVYEQYF. Written as DNA, the CDR3 is TGTGCCAGTAGTATAGCAAGCGTCTACGAGCAGTACTTC. Full variable domain (remainder filled in from reference TRBV19 and TRBJ2-7): DGGITQSPKYLFRKEGQNVTLSCEQNLNHDAMYWYRQDPGQGLRLIYYSQIVNDFQKGDIAEGYSVSREKKESFPLTVTSAQKNPTAFYLCASSIASVYEQYFGPGTRLTVT.